Listed below are T cell receptor beta chains from one sample, sequenced in a study of cytomegalovirus exposure and HLA in healthy donors. Only in-frame clones appear in the TCRdb table, and some are missing; sequencing was by immunoSEQ multiplex PCR. The sample carries approximately 150,000 clones, about three quarters recorded once. Sequencing was carried out using PBMCs. The receptors stem from a female donor in good health and CMV-seronegative. Each CDR3 is given with its conserved first and last residue. D genes are given only for firm matches. For some rows the clone size is stated as once, few or many, or as a class when expanded; others skip it.

V: TRBV6-5
J: TRBJ1-5
size: few
D: NA
CDR3: CASSYGKGNQPQHF
DNA: TGTGCCAGCAGTTACGGGAAGGGGAATCAGCCCCAGCATTTT

V: TRBV30
J: TRBJ1-2
size: NA
D: NA
CDR3: CAWERGEGYTF
DNA: TGTGCCTGGGAAAGGGGCGAAGGCTACACCTTC

V: TRBV19
J: TRBJ2-3
size: NA
D: TRBD2
CDR3: CASSLASRIAGGSTDTQYF
DNA: TGTGCCAGTAGTCTAGCAAGCCGGATAGCGGGGGGGAGCACAGATACGCAGTATTTT

V: TRBV5-1
J: TRBJ2-7
size: NA
D: NA
CDR3: CASSLVFSEQYF
DNA: TGCGCCAGCAGCTTGGTGTTCTCTGAGCAGTACTTC

V: TRBV7-2
J: TRBJ2-7
size: NA
D: NA
CDR3: CASSPRDNSIYEQYF
DNA: TGTGCCAGCAGCCCCCGGGACAATTCCATTTACGAGCAGTACTTC

V: TRBV6-6
J: TRBJ2-3
size: NA
D: NA
CDR3: CASSYSGSGGTDTQYF
DNA: TGTGCCAGCAGTTACTCGGGCTCCGGTGGCACAGATACGCAGTATTTT

V: TRBV7-2
J: TRBJ2-3
size: NA
D: TRBD2
CDR3: CASSGQVAGGDTQYF
DNA: TGTGCCAGCAGCGGGCAGGTAGCGGGAGGAGATACGCAGTATTTT

V: TRBV5-6
J: TRBJ1-5
size: few
D: NA
CDR3: CASSFQGWGQPQHF
DNA: TGTGCCAGCAGCTTTCAGGGGTGGGGTCAGCCCCAGCATTTT

V: TRBV4-1
J: TRBJ2-3
size: NA
D: TRBD2
CDR3: CASSKDGWGGSAQYF
DNA: TGCGCCAGCAGCAAAGATGGGTGGGGAGGGAGTGCGCAGTATTTT

V: TRBV30
J: TRBJ2-3
size: few
D: TRBD1
CDR3: CAWSVRVVRGRADTQYF
DNA: TGTGCCTGGAGTGTAAGGGTTGTTAGGGGGCGGGCAGATACGCAGTATTTT

V: TRBV28
J: TRBJ2-7
size: NA
D: NA
CDR3: CASSLDSSYEQYF
DNA: TGTGCCAGCAGTTTAGACAGCTCCTACGAGCAGTACTTC

V: TRBV4-3
J: TRBJ2-5
size: NA
D: TRBD2
CDR3: CASSQGWEGSYQETQYF
DNA: TGCGCCAGCAGCCAAGGGTGGGAGGGATCCTACCAAGAGACCCAGTACTTC

V: TRBV5-4
J: TRBJ2-1
size: NA
D: TRBD2
CDR3: CASSLLAGALNEQFF
DNA: TGTGCCAGCAGCCTTCTAGCGGGAGCCCTCAATGAGCAGTTCTTC

V: TRBV27
J: TRBJ2-7
size: NA
D: TRBD2
CDR3: CASSLGAGRGEQYF
DNA: TGTGCCAGCAGTTTAGGAGCGGGAAGAGGGGAGCAGTACTTC

V: TRBV27
J: TRBJ2-2
size: NA
D: NA
CDR3: CASSLQGELFF
DNA: TGTGCCAGCAGTCTTCAGGGGGAGCTGTTTTTT

V: TRBV11-2
J: TRBJ2-7
size: NA
D: NA
CDR3: CASSLARGHYEQYF
DNA: TGTGCCAGCAGCTTAGCCAGGGGCCACTACGAGCAGTACTTC